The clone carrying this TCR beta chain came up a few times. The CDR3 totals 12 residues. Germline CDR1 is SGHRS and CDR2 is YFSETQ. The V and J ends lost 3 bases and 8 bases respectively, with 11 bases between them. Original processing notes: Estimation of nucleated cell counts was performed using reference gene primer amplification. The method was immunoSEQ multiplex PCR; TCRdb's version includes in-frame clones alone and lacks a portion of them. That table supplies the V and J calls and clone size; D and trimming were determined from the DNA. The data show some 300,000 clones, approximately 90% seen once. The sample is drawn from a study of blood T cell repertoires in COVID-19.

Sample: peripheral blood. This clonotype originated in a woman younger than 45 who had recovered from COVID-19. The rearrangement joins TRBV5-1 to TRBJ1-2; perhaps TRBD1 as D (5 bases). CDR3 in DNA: TGCGCCAGCAGCTGGGACTCGGAAGGCTACACCTTC. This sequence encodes CASSWDSEGYTF.